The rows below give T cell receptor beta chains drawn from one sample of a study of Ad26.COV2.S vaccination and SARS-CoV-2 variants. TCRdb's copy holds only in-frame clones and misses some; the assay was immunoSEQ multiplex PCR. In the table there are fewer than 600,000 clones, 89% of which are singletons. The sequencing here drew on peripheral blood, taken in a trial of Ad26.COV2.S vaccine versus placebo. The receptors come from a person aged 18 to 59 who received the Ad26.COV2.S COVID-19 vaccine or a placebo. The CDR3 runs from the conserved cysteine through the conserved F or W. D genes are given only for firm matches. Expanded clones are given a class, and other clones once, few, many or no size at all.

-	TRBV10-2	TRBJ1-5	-	CASSLQGAGNQPQHF	TGCGCCAGCAGCTTACAGGGTGCGGGCAATCAGCCCCAGCATTTT
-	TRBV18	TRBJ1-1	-	CASSGGLDTEAFF	TGTGCCAGCTCCGGGGGCCTGGACACTGAAGCTTTCTTT
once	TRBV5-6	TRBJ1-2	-	CASSLWPYGYTF	TGTGCCAGCAGCTTATGGCCCTATGGCTACACCTTC
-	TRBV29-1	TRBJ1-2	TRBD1	CSVESGETGNYGYTF	TGCAGCGTTGAATCTGGGGAGACAGGGAACTATGGCTACACCTTC
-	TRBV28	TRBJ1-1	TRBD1	CASSPGGFRTEAFF	TGTGCCAGCAGTCCAGGGGGCTTTCGGACTGAAGCTTTCTTT
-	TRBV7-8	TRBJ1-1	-	CASSLGGNKAEAFF	TGTGCCAGCAGCTTAGGAGGGAACAAGGCTGAAGCTTTCTTT
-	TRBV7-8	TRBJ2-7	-	CASSFKYEQYF	TGTGCCAGCAGCTTCAAATACGAGCAGTACTTC
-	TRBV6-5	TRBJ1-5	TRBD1	CASSPTGGNQPQHF	TGTGCCAGCAGCCCAACAGGGGGCAATCAGCCCCAGCATTTT
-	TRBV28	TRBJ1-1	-	CASSSIGFTTEAFF	TGTGCCAGCAGTTCTATTGGTTTTACCACTGAAGCTTTCTTT
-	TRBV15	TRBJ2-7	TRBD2	CATRGLAGVGEQYF	TGTGCCACCAGGGGACTAGCGGGAGTCGGCGAGCAGTACTTC
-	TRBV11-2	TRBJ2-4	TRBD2	CASSLGGLARAKNIQYF	TGTGCCAGCAGCTTAGGGGGACTAGCCCGCGCCAAAAACATTCAGTACTTC
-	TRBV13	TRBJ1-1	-	CASRVRRMNTEAFF	TGTGCCAGCAGGGTCCGGAGGATGAACACTGAAGCTTTCTTT
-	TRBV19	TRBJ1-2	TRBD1	CASSKGEGARIHGYTF	TGTGCCAGTAGTAAGGGCGAGGGGGCGCGTATTCATGGCTACACCTTC
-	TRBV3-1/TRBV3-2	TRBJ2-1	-	CASSLVSGEQFF	TGTGCCAGCAGCTTAGTTTCTGGTGAGCAGTTCTTC
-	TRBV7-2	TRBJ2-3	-	CASSSSRGGLRADTQYF	TGTGCCAGCAGCTCATCACGTGGGGGGCTCAGGGCAGATACGCAGTATTTT
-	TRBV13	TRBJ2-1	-	CASSLAASNERFF	TGTGCCAGCAGCTTAGCCGCCAGCAATGAGCGGTTCTTC
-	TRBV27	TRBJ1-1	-	CASSFTGPNTEAFF	TGTGCCAGCAGTTTTACAGGTCCGAACACTGAAGCTTTCTTT
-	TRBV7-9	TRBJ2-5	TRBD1	CASSPRDRVWETQYF	TGTGCCAGCAGCCCGAGGGACAGGGTGTGGGAGACCCAGTACTTC
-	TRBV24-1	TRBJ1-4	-	CATRAADGEKLFF	TGTGCCACCAGGGCCGCGGACGGTGAAAAACTGTTTTTT
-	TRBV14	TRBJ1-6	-	CASSPRTNSPLHF	TGTGCCAGCAGCCCGCGAACGAATTCACCCCTCCACTTT
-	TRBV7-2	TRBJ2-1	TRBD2	CASSHLAGGLNEQFF	TGTGCCAGTTCCCACCTAGCGGGAGGGCTTAATGAGCAGTTCTTC
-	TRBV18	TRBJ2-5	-	CASSPPRGTSVQETQYF	TGTGCCAGCTCACCACCCCGGGGGACATCAGTACAAGAGACCCAGTACTTC
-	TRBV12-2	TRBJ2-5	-	CASRSRGTSGGTNQETQYF	TGTGCAAGTCGCTCCAGAGGGACTAGCGGGGGGACCAATCAAGAGACCCAGTACTTC
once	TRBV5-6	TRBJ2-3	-	CASSLGPPGKSTDTQYF	TGTGCCAGCAGCTTGGGGCCCCCGGGGAAGAGCACAGATACGCAGTATTTT
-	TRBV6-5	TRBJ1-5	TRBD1	CATWTGANQPQHF	TGTGCCACCTGGACAGGGGCCAATCAGCCCCAGCATTTT
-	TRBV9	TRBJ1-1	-	CASSASGRNTEAFF	TGTGCCAGCAGCGCCTCAGGGAGGAACACTGAAGCTTTCTTT
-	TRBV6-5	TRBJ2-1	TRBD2	CASSYSVSGGEQFF	TGTGCCAGCAGTTACTCCGTTAGCGGGGGCGAGCAGTTCTTC
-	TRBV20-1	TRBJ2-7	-	CSARSDYEQYF	TGCAGTGCTAGGAGTGATTACGAGCAGTACTTC
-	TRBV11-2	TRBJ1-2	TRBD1	CASSLGRQGGYTF	TGTGCCAGCAGCTTAGGGAGACAGGGAGGCTACACCTTC
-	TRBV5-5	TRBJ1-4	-	CASSLGPPRGEKLFF	TGTGCCAGCAGCTTGGGGCCCCCGAGAGGTGAAAAACTGTTTTTT
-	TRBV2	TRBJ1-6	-	CAILDSSNSPLHF	TGTGCCATCCTGGACAGTAGTAATTCACCCCTCCACTTT
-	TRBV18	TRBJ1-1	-	CASSPPTVKNTEAFF	TGTGCCAGCTCACCACCGACGGTTAAGAACACTGAAGCTTTCTTT
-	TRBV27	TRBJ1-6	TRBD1	CASSPRGTGGSPLHF	TGTGCCAGCAGTCCTAGGGGGACAGGGGGTTCACCCCTCCACTTT
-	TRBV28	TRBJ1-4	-	CASSFAGTGGEKLFF	TGTGCCAGCAGTTTCGCAGGGACGGGCGGAGAAAAACTGTTTTTT
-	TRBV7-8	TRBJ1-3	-	CASSSLISGNTIYF	TGTGCCAGCAGCTCCTTAATCTCTGGAAACACCATATATTTT
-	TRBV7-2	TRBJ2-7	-	CASSTLGVGAYEQYF	TGTGCCAGCAGCACCTTAGGGGTTGGAGCCTACGAGCAGTACTTC
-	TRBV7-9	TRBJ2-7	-	CASSLAGQYEQYF	TGTGCCAGCAGCTTAGCTGGACAGTACGAGCAGTACTTC
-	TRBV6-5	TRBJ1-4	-	CASRDGNEKLFF	TGTGCCAGCAGGGACGGGAATGAAAAACTGTTTTTT
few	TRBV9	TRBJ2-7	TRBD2	CASSVGAGGLYEQYF	TGTGCCAGCAGCGTAGGAGCGGGGGGCCTCTACGAGCAGTACTTC
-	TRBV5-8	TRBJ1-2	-	CASSPPGTEWYGYTF	TGTGCCAGCAGCCCCCCGGGGACTGAATGGTATGGCTACACCTTC
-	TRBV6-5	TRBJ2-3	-	CASSYSLDLTDTQYF	TGTGCCAGCAGTTACTCGCTAGACCTCACAGATACGCAGTATTTT
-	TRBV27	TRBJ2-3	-	CASSFLDTDTQYF	TGTGCCAGCAGTTTTCTTGACACAGATACGCAGTATTTT
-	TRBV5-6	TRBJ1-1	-	CASSGEGNMNTEAFF	TGTGCCAGCAGTGGGGAGGGGAACATGAACACTGAAGCTTTCTTT
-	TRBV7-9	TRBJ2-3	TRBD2	CASSLGWGLAGVADTQYF	TGTGCCAGCAGCTTAGGTTGGGGACTAGCGGGGGTGGCAGATACGCAGTATTTT
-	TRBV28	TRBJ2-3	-	CASSSSTSSRTQYF	TGTGCCAGCAGTTCGTCCACTAGCTCCCGGACGCAGTATTTT
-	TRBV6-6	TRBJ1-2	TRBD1	CASSYSVGTGLGYTF	TGTGCCAGCAGTTACTCGGTGGGGACAGGGTTGGGCTACACCTTC
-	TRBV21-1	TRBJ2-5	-	CASSWVTSCGQETQYF	TGTGCCAGCAGCTGGGTGACTAGTTGCGGTCAAGAGACCCAGTACTTC
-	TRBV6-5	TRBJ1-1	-	CATKREGAMNTEAFF	TGTGCCACCAAGCGGGAAGGTGCTATGAACACTGAAGCTTTCTTT
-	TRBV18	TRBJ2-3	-	CASSPPNSGRTDTQYF	TGTGCCAGCTCCCCCCCTAATAGCGGACGAACAGATACGCAGTATTTT
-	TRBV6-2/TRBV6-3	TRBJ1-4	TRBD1	CASSYPPGKGYRGEKLFF	TGTGCCAGCAGTTACCCGCCGGGGAAAGGGTACAGGGGAGAAAAACTGTTTTTT
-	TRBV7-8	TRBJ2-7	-	CASSLEGERYEQYF	TGTGCCAGCAGCTTAGAGGGAGAGAGATACGAGCAGTACTTC
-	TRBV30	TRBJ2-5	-	CAWSVHEGWETQYF	TGTGCCTGGAGTGTACATGAGGGGTGGGAGACCCAGTACTTC
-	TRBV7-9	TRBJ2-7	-	CASSLQGSSYEQYF	TGTGCCAGCAGCTTACAGGGCAGCTCCTACGAGCAGTACTTC
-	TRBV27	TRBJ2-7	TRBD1	CASGQARSYSYEQYF	TGTGCCAGCGGACAGGCGCGCTCTTACTCCTACGAGCAGTACTTC
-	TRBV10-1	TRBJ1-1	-	CASSESTNTEAFF	TGCGCCAGCAGTGAGTCTACGAACACTGAAGCTTTCTTT